These 25 T cell receptor beta chains came from one sample sequenced in a study of shared clonotypes between healthy human individuals. The protocol was immunoSEQ multiplex PCR, while the TCRdb copy is restricted to in-frame clones and leaves out a portion. The table has approximately 2,000,000 clones, just over 90% seen once. Positively selected for CCR7, the CD45RO-negative cells used as naive CD8 cells excluded terminally differentiated effector memory CD45RA+ cells. The source material was naive CD8+ T cells from PBMCs. Receptors were obtained from a man aged 18 to 35 in good health. Some clones in this sample may be carry-over from other donors' samples.

With respect to this clone: Other nucleotide sequences in the sample specify the same CDR3. The chain couples TRBV2 to TRBJ1-1, with unresolved D. The ends were cut back, 6 bases at V and 1 base at J, with 6 bases in the middle. The CDR3 totals 12 residues. CDR1 SNHLY and CDR2 FYNNEI come from the germline V gene. As DNA, the CDR3 is TGTGCCAGCAGGCCGGGGAACACTGAAGCTTTCTTT. Amino acids: CASRPGNTEAFF.

The gene calls are TRBV4-1 and TRBJ2-3; 7 nucleotides align to TRBD1. After removal of 11 bases from V and 6 bases from J, the junction contained 11 bases not matched to a gene. Germline-derived CDR1 and CDR2 are MGHRA and YSYEKL. The CDR3 length is 13 residues. The CDR3 loop reads CAPDRELADTQYF. CDR3 in DNA: TGCGCCCCAGACAGGGAGTTAGCGGATACGCAGTATTTT.

The chain combines TRBV7-9 with TRBJ2-3; TRBD2 matches at 14 bases. The CDR3 spans 17 residues. V shed 8 bases, J shed 6 bases, and the junction held 13 bases outside the gene matches. CDR1 is SEHNR, CDR2 FQNEAQ, per germline (reference sequence). CDR3 residues: CASRPGGLAGARDTQYF. The CDR3 DNA is TGTGCCAGCCGCCCGGGGGGACTAGCGGGAGCCAGGGATACGCAGTATTTT. Looking up the rest from reference TRBV7-9 and TRBJ2-3 gives the full variable domain: DTGVSQNPRHKITKRGQNVTFRCDPISEHNRLYWYRQTLGQGPEFLTYFQNEAQLEKSRLLSDRFSAERPKGSFSTLEIQRTEQGDSAMYLCASRPGGLAGARDTQYFGPGTRLTVL.

The chain couples TRBV25-1 to TRBJ2-2; D gene unclear. This CDR3 contains 12 residues. CDR1 MGHDK and CDR2 SYGVNS come from the germline V gene. The V and J ends lost 7 bases and 3 bases respectively, with 6 bases between them. CDR3 sequence reads: CASTEDTGELFF. The CDR3 region has the DNA TGTGCCAGCACAGAGGACACCGGGGAGCTGTTTTTT.

The chain carries TRBV11-2 and TRBJ1-1; D is uncertain. This CDR3 is 14 amino acids long. CDR1 is SGHAT, CDR2 FQNNGV, per germline. V lost 5 bases to trimming and J lost 4 bases, with 14 bases between them. CDR3 sequence: CASSPKRMVTEAFF. The CDR3 DNA follows: TGTGCCAGCAGCCCAAAGAGGATGGTCACTGAAGCTTTCTTT. The variable domain in full, with the rest retrieved from reference TRBV11-2 and TRBJ1-1, is EAGVAQSPRYKIIEKRQSVAFWCNPISGHATLYWYQQILGQGPKLLIQFQNNGVVDDSQLPKDRFSAERLKGVDSTLKIQPAKLEDSAVYLCASSPKRMVTEAFFGQGTRLTVV.

This chain connects TRBV5-6 to TRBJ1-2; tentative D call: TRBD1 (6 bases). Per germline, CDR1 SGHDT and CDR2 YYEEEE. The CDR3 runs to 14 residues. Trimming removed 3 bases at V and 4 bases at J, with 13 bases between. This chain's CDR3 is CASSYGQTGYGYTF. CDR3 coding DNA: TGTGCCAGCAGCTACGGACAGACAGGCTATGGCTACACCTTC. The full variable domain, with the rest looked up from reference TRBV5-6 and TRBJ1-2, is DAGVTQSPTHLIKTRGQQVTLRCSPKSGHDTVSWYQQALGQGPQFIFQYYEEEERQRGNFPDRFSGHQFPNYSSELNVNALLLGDSALYLCASSYGQTGYGYTFGSGTRLTVV.

Only one count was recorded for this clone. The J gene is TRBJ1-4, the V gene TRBV7-9; D is unclear. The V gene's germline CDR1 is SEHNR and CDR2 FQNEAQ (reference sequence). The CDR3 extends over 11 amino acids. V dropped 2 bases and J dropped 12 bases, with 7 bases sitting between them. The CDR3 protein is CASSLIGELFF. CDR3 sequence (DNA): TGTGCCAGCAGCTTAATAGGTGAACTGTTTTTT.

The chain joins TRBV6-5 to TRBJ2-5, with 10 bases fitting TRBD2. The J call may be mistaken, given a closer DNA end match to TRBJ2-7. From germline, CDR1 is MNHEY and CDR2 SVGAGI. The CDR3 contains 15 residues. The CDR3 coding sequence is TGTGCCAGCAGTACTAGCGGGGCCTACTCCTACGAGCAGTACTTC. Its translation is CASSTSGAYSYEQYF.

The J gene is TRBJ1-4, the V gene TRBV4-1; the D is unclear. The CDR3 runs to 18 residues. CDR1 is MGHRA, CDR2 YSYEKL, per germline. V was pared by 0 bases and J by 0 bases, with 14 bases between. The CDR3 DNA reads as TGCGCCAGCAGCCAAGAACGGGGTGGCCATGCAACTAATGAAAAACTGTTTTTT. As protein: CASSQERGGHATNEKLFF.

The chain combines TRBV2 with TRBJ2-7; 8 bases fit TRBD1. The germline V gene encodes CDR1 SNHLY and CDR2 FYNNEI. The CDR3 runs to 15 residues. V was pared by 6 bases and J by 1 base, with 8 bases of the junction left unmatched. The chain's CDR3 is CASSEPGQDSYEQYF. The CDR3 DNA reads as TGTGCCAGCAGCGAGCCGGGACAGGATTCCTACGAGCAGTACTTC.

This chain links TRBV2 with TRBJ1-1, with a weak D call TRBD1 (6 bases). Germline CDR1 SNHLY, CDR2 FYNNEI. The ends were cut back, 9 bases at V and 5 bases at J, with 16 bases in the middle. The CDR3 loop spans 13 amino acids. As DNA, the CDR3 is TGTGCCAGAGACTCGGGGGCTGGGACTGAAGCTTTCTTT. Its translation is CARDSGAGTEAFF.

The chain joins TRBV7-3 to TRBJ2-2, with TRBD1 identical over 8 bases. V shed 0 bases and J 4 bases; nucleotides not matched to a gene: 7. This CDR3 spans 17 amino acids. CDR1 is SGHTA, CDR2 FQGTGA, per germline. The CDR3 sequence is CASSLTRQGAGTGELFF. The CDR3 nucleotides are TGTGCCAGCAGCTTAACGAGGCAGGGGGCTGGCACCGGGGAGCTGTTTTTT.

The chain combines TRBV7-6 with TRBJ1-1; 9 nucleotides line up with TRBD1. Unmatched junction bases numbered 5, after V lost 1 base and J lost 5 bases. The CDR3 contains 15 residues. Germline V CDR1 and CDR2: SGHVS, FNYEAQ. CDR3 nucleotides: TGTGCCAGCAGCTTAGGTACAGGGGGCGCAACTGAAGCTTTCTTT. It codes for CASSLGTGGATEAFF.

This clone is a singleton in its sample. J is TRBJ2-7 and V is TRBV4-1, with 8 bases that match TRBD2. The germline gives CDR1 MGHRA, CDR2 YSYEKL. The CDR3 sequence is 16 residues long. After removal of 4 bases from V and 4 bases from J, the junction contained 12 bases not matched to a gene. DNA of the CDR3: TGCGCCAGCAGCCCCTCTAAGCGGGAGATTCTGTACGAGCAGTACTTC. Protein product: CASSPSKREILYEQYF.

This chain joins TRBV9 and TRBJ2-3; D is unclear. Trimming removed 0 bases at V and 0 bases at J, with 8 bases between. The CDR3 has 15 amino acids. The germline gives CDR1 SGDLS, CDR2 YYNGEE. The CDR3 loop reads CASSVGSKSTDTQYF. In DNA, the CDR3 is TGTGCCAGCAGCGTAGGATCCAAGAGCACAGATACGCAGTATTTT.

The CDR3 protein is CASSGREGGHEQFF. The CDR3 bases are TGTGCCAGCAGTGGGCGGGAGGGCGGGCATGAGCAGTTCTTC. The J gene is TRBJ2-1, the V gene TRBV6-6; 9 bases line up with TRBD2. The CDR3 totals 14 residues. Germline assignment: CDR1 MNHNY and CDR2 SVGAGI (reference sequence). J lost 8 bases, V lost 5 bases, and 7 bases had no gene match.

This clone has only one observation. This rearrangement joins TRBV2 to TRBJ2-2; TRBD2 aligns across 7 bases. Germline values: CDR1 SNHLY, CDR2 FYNNEI. V shed 7 bases, J shed 1 base, and the junction held 9 bases outside the gene matches. This CDR3 contains 16 residues. The CDR3 protein is CASNVRERWNTGELFF. CDR3 bases: TGTGCCAGCAATGTGCGGGAGAGGTGGAACACCGGGGAGCTGTTTTTT.

Only a few counts were recorded for this clone. The chain uses TRBV7-9 and TRBJ2-7; TRBD2 aligns across 8 bases. This CDR3 has 13 residues. The ends lost 10 bases at V and 3 bases at J; junction bases unmatched: 8. Germline V lookup: CDR1 SEHNR, CDR2 FQNEAQ (reference sequence). The DNA of the CDR3 is TGTGCCACCCGTAGCGGGACCAGCTACGAGCAGTACTTC. It yields the protein CATRSGTSYEQYF.

This clone was seen once. The V gene is TRBV15, the J gene TRBJ1-4; 8 bases line up with TRBD1. J lost 1 base, V lost 3 bases, and 4 bases had no gene match. Germline V lookup: CDR1 LNHNV, CDR2 YYDKDF (reference sequence). This CDR3 comprises 16 residues. Written as DNA, the CDR3 is TGTGCCACCAGCAGCCTCAGGGGGCTAACTAATGAAAAACTGTTTTTT. Protein sequence: CATSSLRGLTNEKLFF.

The chain employs TRBV5-4 and TRBJ2-1; D uncertain. V gave up 4 bases and J gave up 3 bases, with 17 bases separating them. The CDR3 sequence is 16 residues long. Germline lookup yields CDR1 SGHNT and CDR2 YYREEE (reference sequence). As DNA, the CDR3 is TGTGCCAGCAGCCCGACGGGTCGGGCGTTCTACAATGAGCAGTTCTTC. As protein: CASSPTGRAFYNEQFF.

The V gene is TRBV27, the J gene TRBJ2-7; tentative D call: TRBD2 (5 bases). CDR1 and CDR2 from the germline V gene are MNHEY and SMNVEV (reference sequence). The ends were cut back, 5 bases at V and 3 bases at J, with 17 bases in the middle. The CDR3 extends over 15 amino acids. The CDR3, as DNA: TGTGCCAGCAGTCCATCGACAACTCGGGGCTACGAGCAGTACTTC. Encoded protein: CASSPSTTRGYEQYF.

This chain connects TRBV4-1 to TRBJ1-5; the D gene is possibly TRBD1 (6 bases). CDR1 is MGHRA and CDR2 is YSYEKL in the germline V gene. The CDR3 sequence is 17 residues long. Deletions cut 1 base from V and 5 bases from J, with 18 bases between. Here the CDR3 reads CASSQGERGGYHQPQHF. The DNA of the CDR3 is TGCGCCAGCAGCCAAGGAGAGAGAGGGGGGTACCATCAGCCCCAGCATTTT.

V gene TRBV27 combines with J gene TRBJ2-4; D uncertain. The CDR3 runs to 18 residues. V dropped 3 bases and J dropped 7 bases, with 25 bases sitting between them. Looked up from germline, CDR1 is MNHEY and CDR2 is SMNVEV (reference sequence). The CDR3: CASSFLFLVSFTDNIQYF. CDR3 coding DNA: TGTGCCAGCAGTTTTCTGTTCCTGGTCAGCTTCACAGATAACATTCAGTACTTC.

This clone was recorded only once. The CDR3 here is CASLARFYEQYF. CDR3 bases: TGTGCCAGCCTCGCCAGGTTCTACGAGCAGTACTTC. The chain uses TRBV6-6 and TRBJ2-7; D remains ambiguous. Per germline, CDR1 MNHNY and CDR2 SVGAGI (reference sequence). The CDR3 extends over 12 amino acids. V was shortened by 8 bases and J by 3 bases, with 11 bases between the two germline ends.

J is TRBJ2-1 and V is TRBV14; D is undetermined. The CDR3 runs to 15 residues. The germline V and J ends were trimmed by 3 bases and 0 bases, with 9 bases remaining between them. Germline V CDR1 and CDR2: SGHDN, FVKESK. The chain's CDR3 is CASSQMLSSYNEQFF. CDR3 in DNA: TGTGCCAGCAGCCAGATGTTAAGCTCCTACAATGAGCAGTTCTTC.